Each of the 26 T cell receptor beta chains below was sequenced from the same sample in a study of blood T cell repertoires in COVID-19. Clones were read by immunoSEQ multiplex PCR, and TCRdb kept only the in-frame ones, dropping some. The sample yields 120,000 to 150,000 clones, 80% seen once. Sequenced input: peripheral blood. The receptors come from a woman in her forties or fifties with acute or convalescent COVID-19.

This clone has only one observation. CDR3 in amino acids: CASSAQRHPSYEQYF. DNA for the CDR3: TGCGCCAGCAGCGCCCAACGACATCCCTCCTACGAGCAGTACTTC. The chain combines TRBV4-1 with TRBJ2-7; D gene unclear. CDR3 size: 15 residues. Trimming removed 5 bases at V and 0 bases at J, with 14 bases between. Looked up from germline, CDR1 is MGHRA and CDR2 is YSYEKL.

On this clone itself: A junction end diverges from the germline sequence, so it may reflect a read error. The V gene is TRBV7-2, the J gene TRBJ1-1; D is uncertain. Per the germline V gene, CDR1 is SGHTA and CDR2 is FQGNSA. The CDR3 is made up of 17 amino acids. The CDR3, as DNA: TGTGCCAGCAGCCTAGCAAGCCAGGCTTTTCTTTACACTGAAGCTTTCTTT. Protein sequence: CASSLASQAFLYTEAFF.

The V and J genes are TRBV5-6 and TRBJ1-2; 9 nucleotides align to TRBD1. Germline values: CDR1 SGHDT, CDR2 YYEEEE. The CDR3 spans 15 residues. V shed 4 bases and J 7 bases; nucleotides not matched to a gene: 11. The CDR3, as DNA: TGTGCCAGCAGCGACTTACAGGGGGCGCAGTTTGGCTACACCTTC. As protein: CASSDLQGAQFGYTF.

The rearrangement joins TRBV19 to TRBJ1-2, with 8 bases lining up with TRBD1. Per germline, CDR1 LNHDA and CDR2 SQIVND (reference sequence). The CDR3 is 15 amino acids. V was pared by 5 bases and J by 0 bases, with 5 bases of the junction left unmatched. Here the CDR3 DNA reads TGTGCCAGTAGTTCACAGGGGGAAGCTAACTATGGCTACACCTTC. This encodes CASSSQGEANYGYTF.

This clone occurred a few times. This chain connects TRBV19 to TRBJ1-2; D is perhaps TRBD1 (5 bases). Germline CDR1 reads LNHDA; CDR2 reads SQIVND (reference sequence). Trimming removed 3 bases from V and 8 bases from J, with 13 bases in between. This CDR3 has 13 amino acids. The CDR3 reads CASSMTVGGGYTF. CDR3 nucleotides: TGTGCCAGTAGTATGACAGTTGGTGGCGGCTACACCTTC.

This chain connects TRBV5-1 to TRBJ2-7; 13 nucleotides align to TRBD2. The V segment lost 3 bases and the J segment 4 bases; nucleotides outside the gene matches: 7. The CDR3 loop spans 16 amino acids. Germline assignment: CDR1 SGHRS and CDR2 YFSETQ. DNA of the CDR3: TGCGCCAGCAGCTCAGCGACTAGCGGGGGGACTTACGAGCAGTACTTC. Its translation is CASSSATSGGTYEQYF.

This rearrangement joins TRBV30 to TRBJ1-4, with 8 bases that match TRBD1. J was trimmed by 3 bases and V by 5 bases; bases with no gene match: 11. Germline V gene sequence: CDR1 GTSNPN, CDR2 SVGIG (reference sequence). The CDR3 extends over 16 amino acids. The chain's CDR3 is CAWGGTGNPANEKLFF. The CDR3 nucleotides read TGTGCCTGGGGGGGGACAGGAAATCCTGCTAATGAAAAACTGTTTTTT.

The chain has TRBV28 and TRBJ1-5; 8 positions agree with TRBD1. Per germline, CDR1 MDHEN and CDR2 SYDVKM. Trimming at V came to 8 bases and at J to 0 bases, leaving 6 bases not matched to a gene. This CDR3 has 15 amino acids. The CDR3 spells CASSSGGYSNQPQHF. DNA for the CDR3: TGTGCCAGCTCATCAGGGGGCTATAGCAATCAGCCCCAGCATTTT.

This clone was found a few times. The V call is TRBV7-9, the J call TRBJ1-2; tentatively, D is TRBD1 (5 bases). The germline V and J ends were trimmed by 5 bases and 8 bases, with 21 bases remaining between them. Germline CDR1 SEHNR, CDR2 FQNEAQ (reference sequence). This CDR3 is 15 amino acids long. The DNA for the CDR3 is TGTGCCAGCAGCCCAACCGGGACGCCGGGGGACGGCTACACCTTC. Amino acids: CASSPTGTPGDGYTF.

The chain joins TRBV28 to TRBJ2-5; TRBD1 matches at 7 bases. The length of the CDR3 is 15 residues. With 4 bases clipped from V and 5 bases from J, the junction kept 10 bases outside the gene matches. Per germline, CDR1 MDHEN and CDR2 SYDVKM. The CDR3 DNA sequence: TGTGCCAGCAGTTCTATTGGGACAGCCGAGGAGACCCAGTACTTC. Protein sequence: CASSSIGTAEETQYF.

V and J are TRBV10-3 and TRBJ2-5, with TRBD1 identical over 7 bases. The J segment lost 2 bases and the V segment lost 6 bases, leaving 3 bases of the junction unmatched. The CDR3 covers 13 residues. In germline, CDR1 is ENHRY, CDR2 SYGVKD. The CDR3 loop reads CAISGQVQETQYF. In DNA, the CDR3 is TGTGCCATCAGCGGACAGGTACAAGAGACCCAGTACTTC.

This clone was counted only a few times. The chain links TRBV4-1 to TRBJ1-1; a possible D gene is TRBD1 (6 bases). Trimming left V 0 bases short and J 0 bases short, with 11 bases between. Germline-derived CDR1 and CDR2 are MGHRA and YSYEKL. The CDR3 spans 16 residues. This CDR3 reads CASSQDKGVMNTEAFF. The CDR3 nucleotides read TGCGCCAGCAGCCAAGATAAGGGGGTGATGAACACTGAAGCTTTCTTT.

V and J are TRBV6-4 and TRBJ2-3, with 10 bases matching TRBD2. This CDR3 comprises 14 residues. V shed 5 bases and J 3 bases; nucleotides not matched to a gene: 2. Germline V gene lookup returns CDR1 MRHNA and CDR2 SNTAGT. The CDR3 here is CASSSGGDTDTQYF. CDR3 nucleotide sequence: TGTGCCAGCAGTAGCGGGGGGGATACAGATACGCAGTATTTT.

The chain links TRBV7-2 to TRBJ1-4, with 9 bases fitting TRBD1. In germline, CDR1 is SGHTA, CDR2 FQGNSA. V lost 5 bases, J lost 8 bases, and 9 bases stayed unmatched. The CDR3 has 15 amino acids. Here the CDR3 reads CASSRSGTGREKLFF. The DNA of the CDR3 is TGTGCCAGCAGCAGATCCGGGACAGGGAGAGAAAAACTGTTTTTT.

CDR3 in DNA: TGTGCCAGTAGTCCGGGACAGGGGGCGAGCAATGAGCAGTTCTTC. Protein product: CASSPGQGASNEQFF. The chain is built from TRBV19 and TRBJ2-1; TRBD1 agrees at 12 bases. Trimming removed 5 bases from V and 6 bases from J; junction bases left unmatched: 5. There are 15 residues in the CDR3. CDR1 and CDR2 from the germline V gene are LNHDA and SQIVND (reference sequence).

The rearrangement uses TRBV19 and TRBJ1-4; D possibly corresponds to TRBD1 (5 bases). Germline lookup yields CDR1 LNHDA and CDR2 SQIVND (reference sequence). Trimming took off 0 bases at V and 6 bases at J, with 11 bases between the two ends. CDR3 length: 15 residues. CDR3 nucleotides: TGTGCCAGTAGTATAGATGCGACAGTATATGAAAAACTGTTTTTT. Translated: CASSIDATVYEKLFF.

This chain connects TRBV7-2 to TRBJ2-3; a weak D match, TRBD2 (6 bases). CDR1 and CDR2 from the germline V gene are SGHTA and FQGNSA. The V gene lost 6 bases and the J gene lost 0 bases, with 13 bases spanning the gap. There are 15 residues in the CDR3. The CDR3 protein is CASSPIGTSTDTQYF. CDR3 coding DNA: TGTGCCAGCAGTCCAATCGGGACTAGCACAGATACGCAGTATTTT.

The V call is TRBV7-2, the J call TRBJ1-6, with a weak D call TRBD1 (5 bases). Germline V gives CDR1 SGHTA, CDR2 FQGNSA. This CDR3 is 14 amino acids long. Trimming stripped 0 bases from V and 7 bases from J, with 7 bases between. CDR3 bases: TGTGCCAGCAGCTTAGCGCCAGGGAATTCACCCCTCCACTTT. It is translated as CASSLAPGNSPLHF.

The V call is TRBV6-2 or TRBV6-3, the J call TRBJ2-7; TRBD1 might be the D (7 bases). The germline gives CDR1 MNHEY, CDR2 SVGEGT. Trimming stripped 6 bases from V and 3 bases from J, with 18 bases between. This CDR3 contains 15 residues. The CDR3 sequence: CASSDRTGGNYEQYF. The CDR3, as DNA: TGTGCCAGCAGCGATCGGACAGGCGGGAACTACGAGCAGTACTTC.

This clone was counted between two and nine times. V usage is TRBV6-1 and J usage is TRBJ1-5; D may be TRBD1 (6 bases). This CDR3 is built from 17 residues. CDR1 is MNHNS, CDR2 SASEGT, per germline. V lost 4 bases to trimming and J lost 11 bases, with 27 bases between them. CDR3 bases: TGTGCCAGCAGTGCCACCGTGGTTGGGGGCGGTCAGTTGGCCCAGCATTTT. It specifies CASSATVVGGGQLAQHF.

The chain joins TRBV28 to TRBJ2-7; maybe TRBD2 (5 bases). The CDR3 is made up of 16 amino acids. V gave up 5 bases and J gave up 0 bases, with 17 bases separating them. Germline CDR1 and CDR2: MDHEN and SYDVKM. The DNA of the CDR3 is TGTGCCAGCAGTGCCCTGGAGAGGGCCTCCTCCTACGAGCAGTACTTC. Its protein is CASSALERASSYEQYF.

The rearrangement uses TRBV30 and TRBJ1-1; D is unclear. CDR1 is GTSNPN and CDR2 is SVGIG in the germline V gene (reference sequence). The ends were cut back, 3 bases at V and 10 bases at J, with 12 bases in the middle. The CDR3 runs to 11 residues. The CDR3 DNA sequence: TGTGCCTGGAGCGAAGTCCTGAGAGCTTTCTTT. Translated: CAWSEVLRAFF.

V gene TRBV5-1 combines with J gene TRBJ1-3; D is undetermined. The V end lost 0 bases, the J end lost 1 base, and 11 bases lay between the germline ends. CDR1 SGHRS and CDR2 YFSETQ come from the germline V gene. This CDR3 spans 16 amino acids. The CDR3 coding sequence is TGCGCCAGCAGCTTGGGATTCGGGGATTCTGGAAACACCATATATTTT. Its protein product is CASSLGFGDSGNTIYF.

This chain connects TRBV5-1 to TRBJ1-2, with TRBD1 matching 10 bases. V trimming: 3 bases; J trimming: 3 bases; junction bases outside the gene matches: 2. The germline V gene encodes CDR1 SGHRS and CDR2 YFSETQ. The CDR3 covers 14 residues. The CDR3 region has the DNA TGCGCCAGCAGCTCTGGACAGGGGGACTATGGCTACACCTTC. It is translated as CASSSGQGDYGYTF.

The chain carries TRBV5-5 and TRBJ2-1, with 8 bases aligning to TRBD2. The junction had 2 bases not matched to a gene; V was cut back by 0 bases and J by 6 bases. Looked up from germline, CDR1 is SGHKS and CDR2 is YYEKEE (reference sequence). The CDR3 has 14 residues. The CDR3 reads CASSLVAGSNEQFF. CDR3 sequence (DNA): TGTGCCAGCAGCTTGGTAGCGGGGTCCAATGAGCAGTTCTTC.

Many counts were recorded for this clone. CDR3 protein: CASSSGTGGSEQFF. The CDR3 DNA reads as TGCGCCAGCAGCTCAGGGACAGGGGGCAGTGAGCAGTTCTTC. The rearrangement links TRBV5-1 to TRBJ2-1; 12 bases are shared with TRBD1. Germline CDR1 reads SGHRS; CDR2 reads YFSETQ. The CDR3 sequence is 14 residues long. The ends lost 3 bases at V and 9 bases at J; junction bases unmatched: 4.